This T cell receptor beta chain originates from a study of T-cell reconstitution after alpha-beta-depleted transplantation in children. Preparing the TCRbeta library involved the use of unique molecular identifiers. MiXCR was run by TCRdb on the PCR reads, yielding one entry per CDR3 protein. This table holds a few hundred thousand distinct CDR3 sequences, about 20% found once. This clonotype appeared many times. The CDR3 is 14 residues long. Deletions cut 3 bases from V and 3 bases from J, with 9 bases between. Germline CDR1 ENHRY, CDR2 SYGVKD. The sequences come from PBMCs from the stem cell graft donor, collected from the stem cell graft. The source of this sequence is a human donor who donated a stem cell graft to a child with acute myeloid leukemia. The chain is built from TRBV10-3 and TRBJ2-1, with D perhaps matching TRBD2 (5 bases). CDR3 in amino acids: CAISDPGGYNEQFF. As DNA, the CDR3 is TGTGCCATCAGTGACCCAGGAGGCTACAATGAGCAGTTCTTC.